This TCR beta chain was sequenced for a study of beta chain features in type 1 diabetes. About the research overall: Examination of sorted cells across all samples involved about 100,000,000 cells.

Germline CDR1 reads SEHNR; CDR2 reads FQNEAQ (reference sequence). Trimming stripped 5 bases from V and 0 bases from J, with 2 bases between. This CDR3 comprises 13 residues. This clone was recorded at least ten times. The sequenced template was cDNA made from the entire isolated RNA. TCRdb's copy holds only in-frame clones and misses some; the assay was immunoSEQ multiplex PCR. The sample records hundreds of thousands of clones, roughly 10% being singletons. The TCR comes from a woman between 18 and 29 years old in good health. This chain uses TRBV7-9 with TRBJ2-6; D is unresolved. Sequencing input: naive CD4+ T cells from blood. The CDR3, as DNA: TGTGCCAGCAGCAACTCTGGGGCCAACGTCCTGACTTTC. Encoded protein: CASSNSGANVLTF.